Sequencing of this T cell receptor beta chain was carried out in a study of blood T cell repertoires in COVID-19. Study summary: Acute-phase and convalescent COVID-19 samples originated in the United States, Italy and Spain. The analysed material was cDNA or gDNA that came from T cells, B-cell-depleted T cells, or PBMCs.

CDR3 length equals 19 residues. Looked up from germline, CDR1 is SEHNR and CDR2 is FQNEAQ (reference sequence). Unmatched junction bases numbered 7, after V lost 1 base and J lost 0 bases. Authors' data handling: How many nucleated cells were present was estimated from reference gene primer amplification. Profiled with immunoSEQ multiplex PCR; TCRdb holds only in-frame clones, not every one. V, J and clone size derive from that table, while D and trimming were established from the DNA sequence. The table includes 450,000 or so clones, around nine tenths detected once. Recruited during active infection, patients (from Seattle) were subsequently followed longitudinally.

Input material: peripheral blood. The sequence was obtained from a woman aged 40 to 55 with COVID-19, enrolled during active disease. The chain has TRBV7-9 and TRBJ2-1, with 12 nucleotides matching TRBD2. CDR3 sequence: CASSLGLAGDPSSYNEQFF. Written as DNA, the CDR3 is TGTGCCAGCAGCTTAGGACTAGCGGGAGACCCAAGCTCCTACAATGAGCAGTTCTTC. Filled out from reference TRBV7-9 and TRBJ2-1, the complete variable domain reads DTGVSQNPRHKITKRGQNVTFRCDPISEHNRLYWYRQTLGQGPEFLTYFQNEAQLEKSRLLSDRFSAERPKGSFSTLEIQRTEQGDSAMYLCASSLGLAGDPSSYNEQFFGPGTRLTVL.